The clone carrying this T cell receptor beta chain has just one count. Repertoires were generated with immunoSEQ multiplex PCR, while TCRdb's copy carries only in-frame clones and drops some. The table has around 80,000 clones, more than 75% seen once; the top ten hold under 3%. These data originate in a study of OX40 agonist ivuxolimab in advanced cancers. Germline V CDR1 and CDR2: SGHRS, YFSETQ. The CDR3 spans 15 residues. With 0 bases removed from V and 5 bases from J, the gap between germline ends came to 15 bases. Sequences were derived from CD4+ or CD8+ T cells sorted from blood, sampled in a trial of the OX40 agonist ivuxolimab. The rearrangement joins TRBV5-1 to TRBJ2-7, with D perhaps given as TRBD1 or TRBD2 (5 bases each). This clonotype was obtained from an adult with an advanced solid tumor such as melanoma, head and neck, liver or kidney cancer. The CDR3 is CASSLAGPGSHEQYF. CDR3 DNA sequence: TGCGCCAGCAGCTTGGCAGGGCCGGGAAGCCACGAGCAGTACTTC. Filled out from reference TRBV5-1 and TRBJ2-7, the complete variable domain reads KAGVTQTPRYLIKTRGQQVTLSCSPISGHRSVSWYQQTPGQGLQFLFEYFSETQRNKGNFPGRFSGRQFSNSRSEMNVSTLELGDSALYLCASSLAGPGSHEQYFGPGTRLTVT.